The 22 T cell receptor beta chains below were found in one sample sequenced in a study of blood T cell repertoires in COVID-19 (dated by TCRdb to about 2020). Receptor libraries were prepared by the immunoSEQ multiplex PCR assay. Imported from immuneACCESS, the table was reduced by TCRdb to in-frame sequences with V and J called. These copies leave out some clones; in studies compared against another copy, an unresolved V gene accounts for under half, and the cause of the remainder is not known. Recorded for this sample are about 230,000 clones; around four fifths of them occurred a single time. 2.6% of the sample rests with the top ten. Specimen: peripheral blood. These receptors were collected from a woman in her 70s with active or convalescent COVID-19.

The DNA for the CDR3 is TGTGCCAGCAGTGAGGGCCCCGGGACAGGGGGCACTGAAGCTTTCTTT. Translating gives CASSEGPGTGGTEAFF. The V gene is TRBV25-1, the J gene TRBJ1-1, with 11 bases aligning to TRBD1. This CDR3 region has 16 residues. Germline V lookup: CDR1 MGHDK, CDR2 SYGVNS. The V gene end was trimmed by 3 bases and the J gene end by 4 bases; junction bases not matched to a gene: 7.

The CDR3 DNA reads TGTGCCAGCACTCGAGCTAGGCACAATGAGCAGTTCTTC. It translates to CASTRARHNEQFF. This chain links TRBV12-3 or TRBV12-4 with TRBJ2-1; unclear D gene. The CDR3 sequence is 13 residues long. Trimming removed 7 bases at V and 5 bases at J, with 12 bases between.

The chain joins TRBV2 to TRBJ2-7; possibly TRBD2 for D (6 bases). Germline CDR1 and CDR2: SNHLY and FYNNEI. The CDR3 extends over 14 amino acids. V shed 7 bases and J shed 3 bases, with 16 bases lying between them. The CDR3 nucleotides are TGTGCCAGCAATCCGGGGGATAGTTTCTACGAGCAGTACTTC. It specifies CASNPGDSFYEQYF.

J is TRBJ2-1 and V is TRBV11-2; D is perhaps TRBD2 (5 bases). CDR3 length: 19 amino acids. With 5 bases removed from V and 4 bases from J, the gap between germline ends came to 27 bases. Germline CDR1 is SGHAT and CDR2 is FQNNGV. In DNA form, the CDR3 reads TGTGCCAGCAGCCCGCCAGGACCCGGGGTAGCCGGCGCTTACAATGAGCAGTTCTTC. It encodes CASSPPGPGVAGAYNEQFF.

The chain is built from TRBV7-9 and TRBJ1-1; no clear D. This CDR3 contains 12 residues. CDR1 is SEHNR, CDR2 FQNEAQ, per germline (reference sequence). V lost 1 base and J lost 8, with 8 bases in between. In nucleotides, the CDR3 is TGTGCCAGCAGCTTAGGAATCGGGGAAGCTTTCTTT. Protein: CASSLGIGEAFF.

This chain connects TRBV9 to TRBJ2-1; 7 nucleotides agree with TRBD2. CDR1 SGDLS and CDR2 YYNGEE come from the germline V gene. Germline trimming cut 4 bases from V and 0 bases from J; bases unmatched to any gene: 4. The CDR3 loop spans 15 amino acids. The CDR3 spells CASSPTSVSYNEQFF. In nucleotides, the CDR3 is TGTGCCAGCAGCCCTACTAGCGTCTCCTACAATGAGCAGTTCTTC.

This clone came up once. This chain uses TRBV5-4 with TRBJ2-5; 9 bases fit TRBD2. This CDR3 spans 17 amino acids. V lost 4 bases and J lost 0; bases outside the gene matches: 10. Per germline, CDR1 SGHNT and CDR2 YYREEE (reference sequence). CDR3 protein: CASSRPLGGGDQETQYF. CDR3 bases: TGTGCCAGCAGCCGACCTCTTGGCGGGGGGGACCAAGAGACCCAGTACTTC. The full variable domain, in which reference TRBV5-4 and TRBJ2-5 provide the parts outside the CDR3, is ETGVTQSPTHLIKTRGQQVTLRCSSQSGHNTVSWYQQALGQGPQFIFQYYREEENGRGNFPPRFSGLQFPNYSSELNVNALELDDSALYLCASSRPLGGGDQETQYFGPGTRLLVL.

The gene calls are TRBV5-4 and TRBJ2-7; 10 bases match TRBD2. The germline V gene encodes CDR1 SGHNT and CDR2 YYREEE (reference sequence). The CDR3 contains 15 residues. The V and J ends lost 3 bases and 1 base, in that order; junction bases with no gene match: 4. This CDR3 is CASSSLAGGSYEQYF. The CDR3 nucleotides read TGTGCCAGCAGCTCCTTAGCGGGGGGTTCCTACGAGCAGTACTTC.

V usage is TRBV18 and J usage is TRBJ1-2, with D perhaps matching TRBD1 (5 bases). Trimming cost V 5 bases and J 7 bases, with 20 bases left between them. Per germline, CDR1 KGHSH and CDR2 LQKENI. CDR3 length: 15 residues. The CDR3 sequence: CASSTGTGQWRGYTF. In DNA form, the CDR3 reads TGTGCCAGCTCAACAGGCACTGGGCAATGGCGTGGCTACACCTTC.

This chain links TRBV30 with TRBJ1-4; no clear D gene. Per germline, CDR1 GTSNPN and CDR2 SVGIG (reference sequence). The CDR3 sequence is 11 residues long. V was shortened by 5 bases and J by 3 bases, with 4 bases between the two germline ends. The CDR3 here is CAWASNEKLFF. The CDR3, as DNA: TGTGCCTGGGCCTCTAATGAAAAACTGTTTTTT.

The chain is built from TRBV5-1 and TRBJ1-4, with D tentatively TRBD1 (6 bases). CDR1 and CDR2 from the germline V gene are SGHRS and YFSETQ. The CDR3 runs 14 residues. V dropped 2 bases and J dropped 7 bases, with 12 bases sitting between them. The CDR3 bases are TGCGCCAGCAGCTTAAGGGGGTTAGGTGAAAAACTGTTTTTT. Translated, it gives CASSLRGLGEKLFF.

The V and J genes are TRBV5-6 and TRBJ2-1; 8 nucleotides align to TRBD2. CDR3 length equals 16 residues. Germline V lookup: CDR1 SGHDT, CDR2 YYEEEE. With 0 bases clipped from V and 4 bases from J, the junction kept 6 bases outside the gene matches. The CDR3 loop reads CASSLAVLAGYNEQFF. For the CDR3, the DNA is TGTGCCAGCAGCTTGGCGGTCCTAGCGGGTTACAATGAGCAGTTCTTC.

V is TRBV7-2 and J is TRBJ1-2; D gene unclear. The CDR3 is made up of 14 amino acids. CDR1 is SGHTA and CDR2 is FQGNSA in the germline V gene. V shed 5 bases and J shed 8 bases, with 18 bases lying between them. Written as DNA, the CDR3 is TGTGCCAGCAGCCCCACGGAGGGTGGGGTAGGCTACACCTTC. It is translated as CASSPTEGGVGYTF.

This clone appeared a single time. V is TRBV4-1 and J is TRBJ2-5; D gene unclear. The CDR3 loop spans 15 amino acids. Trimming removed 1 base at V and 5 bases at J, with 14 bases between. Germline V CDR1 and CDR2: MGHRA, YSYEKL. The DNA for the CDR3 is TGCGCCAGCAGCCAAGTGTTGTTGGGCTGGGAGACCCAGTACTTC. As protein: CASSQVLLGWETQYF.

This sequence joins TRBV4-1 and TRBJ1-4; D not certain. Trimming pared 4 bases from V and 7 bases from J, leaving 10 bases between. The CDR3 runs 13 residues. Germline V lookup: CDR1 MGHRA, CDR2 YSYEKL. The CDR3 is CASSRWRGEKLFF. CDR3 coding DNA: TGCGCCAGCAGCCGATGGAGAGGTGAAAAACTGTTTTTT.

The chain couples TRBV3-1 (or the pseudogene TRBV3-2) to TRBJ1-2, with 8 bases matching TRBD1. V lost 2 bases, J lost 8 bases, and 7 bases stayed unmatched. CDR3 length equals 14 residues. CDR1 and CDR2 (germline): LGHDT, YNNKEL (reference sequence). The CDR3 reads CASSQSGTGSGYTF. CDR3 coding DNA: TGTGCCAGCAGCCAATCCGGGACAGGAAGCGGCTACACCTTC.

CDR3 bases: TGTGCCAGCAGGGCCTCGACAGGGGAATGGTACGAGCAGTACTTC. Amino acid sequence: CASRASTGEWYEQYF. V usage is TRBV27 and J usage is TRBJ2-7; 8 nucleotides agree with TRBD1. The CDR3 has 15 residues. Germline lookup yields CDR1 MNHEY and CDR2 SMNVEV (reference sequence). J gave up 4 bases and V 6 bases, and 11 bases lay outside the gene matches.

The chain is built from TRBV28 and TRBJ1-6; 7 bases line up with TRBD1. Germline trimming cut 2 bases from V and 4 bases from J; bases unmatched to any gene: 8. CDR3 length: 17 amino acids. Germline assignment: CDR1 MDHEN and CDR2 SYDVKM. As DNA, the CDR3 is TGTGCCAGCAGTTTAATTATCCAGGGGGTATATAATTCACCCCTCCACTTT. Amino acids: CASSLIIQGVYNSPLHF.

Here the CDR3 DNA reads TGTGCCATCGACAGGGGTCGGCAGCCCCAGCATTTT. Translating it yields CAIDRGRQPQHF. The chain uses TRBV6-4 and TRBJ1-5; 8 bases line up with TRBD1. In germline, CDR1 is MRHNA, CDR2 SNTAGT. This CDR3 has 12 residues. The ends lost 10 bases at V and 7 bases at J; junction bases unmatched: 6.

The chain joins TRBV10-2 to TRBJ1-2; weak D call: TRBD1 (5 bases). Germline values: CDR1 WSHSY, CDR2 SAAADI. The CDR3 has 17 residues. V was pared by 6 bases and J by 2 bases, with 22 bases between. For the CDR3, the DNA is TGCGCCAGCAGGAGGGGCAGGGAGGAGCTGACCAACTATGGCTACACCTTC. Translating gives CASRRGREELTNYGYTF.

The rearrangement uses TRBV9 and TRBJ1-1; D is uncertain. Germline V gives CDR1 SGDLS, CDR2 YYNGEE. The CDR3 runs 15 residues. V lost 4 bases and J lost 3, with 16 bases in between. The CDR3 reads CASSLAPSYDTEAFF. The CDR3 DNA sequence: TGTGCCAGCAGCTTAGCCCCTTCGTATGACACTGAAGCTTTCTTT.

The chain links TRBV20-1 to TRBJ2-7; D not certain. The V end lost 3 bases, the J end lost 3 bases, and 9 bases lay between the germline ends. The CDR3 runs to 12 residues. CDR1 is DFQATT and CDR2 is SNEGSKA in the germline V gene (reference sequence). The CDR3 DNA reads TGCAGTGCTAGTGTGCCGGGCTACGAGCAGTACTTC. Protein product: CSASVPGYEQYF.